These T cell receptor beta chains were read from a single sample in a study of shared clonotypes between healthy human individuals. Generated by immunoSEQ multiplex PCR, the TCRdb table keeps only in-frame clones and is missing some. Of about 1.5 million clones in the sample, approximately 98% are singletons; the top ten hold about 0.45%. Sequences were obtained from naive CD4+ T cells sorted from blood. These receptors all stem from a man in his thirties or forties in good health. Each CDR3 is given with its conserved first and last residue. The order of the fields is D gene, J gene, V gene, CDR3 DNA, CDR3 protein. D genes are given only for firm matches.

D gene: .; J gene: TRBJ2-6; V gene: TRBV29-1; CDR3 DNA: TGCAGCGTTGTGTACCATTTTAGCTCTGGGGCCAACGTCCTGACTTTC; CDR3 protein: CSVVYHFSSGANVLTF
D gene: .; J gene: TRBJ2-7; V gene: TRBV5-1; CDR3 DNA: TGCGCCAGCAGCTTGGGAGTTTTCTCCTACGAGCAGTACTTC; CDR3 protein: CASSLGVFSYEQYF
D gene: .; J gene: TRBJ1-3; V gene: TRBV28; CDR3 DNA: TGTGCCAGCACTGGAAACACCATATATTTT; CDR3 protein: CASTGNTIYF
D gene: .; J gene: TRBJ1-4; V gene: TRBV12-5; CDR3 DNA: TGTGCTAGTGGTTTTGCGCAGGATAATGAAAAACTGTTTTTT; CDR3 protein: CASGFAQDNEKLFF
D gene: TRBD1; J gene: TRBJ1-5; V gene: TRBV7-6; CDR3 DNA: TGTGCCAGCAGCAGGACAGGGGTCGAGCCCCAGCATTTT; CDR3 protein: CASSRTGVEPQHF
D gene: TRBD2; J gene: TRBJ2-1; V gene: TRBV10-3; CDR3 DNA: TGTGCCATCAGTGACATCCGTGCGGGACTAGCGACGTGGAATGAGCAGTTCTTC; CDR3 protein: CAISDIRAGLATWNEQFF
D gene: TRBD2; J gene: TRBJ2-2; V gene: TRBV7-9; CDR3 DNA: TGTGCCAGCAGCTTCGAAGCGGGAGGGAACACCGGGGAGCTGTTTTTT; CDR3 protein: CASSFEAGGNTGELFF
D gene: .; J gene: TRBJ2-7; V gene: TRBV28; CDR3 DNA: TGTGCCAGCAGTTTATTGACGCGTGAGCAGTACTTC; CDR3 protein: CASSLLTREQYF
D gene: .; J gene: TRBJ1-3; V gene: TRBV18; CDR3 DNA: TGTGCCAGCTCATTTACGACTGGGACTTCTGGAAACACCATATATTTT; CDR3 protein: CASSFTTGTSGNTIYF
D gene: .; J gene: TRBJ2-7; V gene: TRBV4-3; CDR3 DNA: TGCGCCAGCAGCCTCGGACTAACTTCCTACGAGCAGTACTTC; CDR3 protein: CASSLGLTSYEQYF
D gene: .; J gene: TRBJ2-7; V gene: TRBV5-4; CDR3 DNA: TGTGCCAGCAGCGGTGGGGGACTCGCCTACGAGCAGTACTTC; CDR3 protein: CASSGGGLAYEQYF
D gene: .; J gene: TRBJ1-1; V gene: TRBV19; CDR3 DNA: TGTGCCAGTGATCCGGGGGTGAACACTGAAGCTTTCTTT; CDR3 protein: CASDPGVNTEAFF
D gene: .; J gene: TRBJ2-3; V gene: TRBV29-1; CDR3 DNA: TGCAGCGCCTTTCCTGCAGATACGCAGTATTTT; CDR3 protein: CSAFPADTQYF
D gene: .; J gene: TRBJ2-7; V gene: TRBV13; CDR3 DNA: TGTGCCAGCAGCTTATACGGGTTGGGGGAGACGCCCTCCTACGAGCAGTACTTC; CDR3 protein: CASSLYGLGETPSYEQYF
D gene: .; J gene: TRBJ2-7; V gene: TRBV18; CDR3 DNA: TGTGCCAGCTCAATGGGTCTGACCTCCCCAATTTACGAGCAGTACTTC; CDR3 protein: CASSMGLTSPIYEQYF
D gene: TRBD1; J gene: TRBJ2-7; V gene: TRBV10-1; CDR3 DNA: TGCGCCAGCAGTGAGAAAGACAGGGGACCCTACTCCGGGTACTTC; CDR3 protein: CASSEKDRGPYSGYF